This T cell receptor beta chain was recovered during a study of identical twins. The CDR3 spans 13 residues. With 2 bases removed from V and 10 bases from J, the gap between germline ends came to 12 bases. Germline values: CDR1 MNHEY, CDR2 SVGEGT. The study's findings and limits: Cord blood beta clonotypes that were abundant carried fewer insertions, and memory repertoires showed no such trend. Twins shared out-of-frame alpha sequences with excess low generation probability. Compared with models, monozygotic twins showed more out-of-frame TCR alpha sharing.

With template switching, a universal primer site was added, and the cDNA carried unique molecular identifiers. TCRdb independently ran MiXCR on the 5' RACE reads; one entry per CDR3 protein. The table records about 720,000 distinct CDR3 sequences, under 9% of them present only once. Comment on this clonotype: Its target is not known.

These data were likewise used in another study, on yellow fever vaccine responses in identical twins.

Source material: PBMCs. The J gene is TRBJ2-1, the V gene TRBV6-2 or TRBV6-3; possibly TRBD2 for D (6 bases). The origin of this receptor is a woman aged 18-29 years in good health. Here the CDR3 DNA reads TGTGCCAGCAGTTACCTTCCACGGGAGGAGCAGTTCTTC. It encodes CASSYLPREEQFF.